One T cell receptor (beta chain) is described in this entry. Its antigen is unidentified. The record originates from a study of T cell responses to AZD1222 COVID-19 vaccine. This table comes from immunoSEQ multiplex PCR, and its TCRdb copy is limited to in-frame clones, with some not included. Among 95,000 to 150,000 clones, 70% to 90% were seen once, and the ten largest hold 2% to 3%. V was clipped by 5 bases and J by 5 bases; unmatched bases: 11. This CDR3 has 16 residues. The V gene's germline CDR1 is WSHSY and CDR2 SAAADI. General study findings and limits: Nearly half of spike-specific TCRs reportedly go after variant regions that carry no mutations. Clonal diversity may have been underestimated, and the donors were mostly white British, with more females than males.

J is TRBJ1-1 and V is TRBV10-2; 10 bases are shared with TRBD1. The TCR comes from an adult in good health. The material was peripheral blood, obtained on day 0 of AZD1222 vaccination. The CDR3 reads CASSSTGTGESTEAFF. CDR3 nucleotides: TGCGCCAGCAGTTCTACCGGGACAGGGGAATCGACTGAAGCTTTCTTT.